This TCR beta chain was sequenced during a study of cytomegalovirus exposure and HLA in healthy donors. Points on this clone: Its cognate antigen is unknown.

Donors came from a validation cohort of approximately 110 subjects, distinct from the first 666-subject cohort. Sequencing was performed with immunoSEQ multiplex PCR; in TCRdb, only in-frame clones are kept and a portion is missing. This table has 250,000 to 400,000 clones, roughly 87% appearing once. Study results and limitations: The tendency of first-cohort TCR clusters to co-occur in the 90 to 150 validation repertoires was the finding of a later analysis. High sensitivity and specificity were reportedly achieved when the classifier diagnosed cytomegalovirus status.

This receptor was taken from a man aged 25 to 45 in good health and CMV-seronegative. The sample consisted of PBMCs.

The CDR3 region is CASSLTGEGYTF. CDR3 nucleotides: TGCGCCAGCAGTTTAACAGGGGAAGGCTACACCTTC. V and J are TRBV5-1 and TRBJ1-2, with 7 bases fitting TRBD1. Germline CDR1 SGHRS, CDR2 YFSETQ. This CDR3 has 12 amino acids. The ends lost 5 bases at V and 8 bases at J; junction bases unmatched: 6.